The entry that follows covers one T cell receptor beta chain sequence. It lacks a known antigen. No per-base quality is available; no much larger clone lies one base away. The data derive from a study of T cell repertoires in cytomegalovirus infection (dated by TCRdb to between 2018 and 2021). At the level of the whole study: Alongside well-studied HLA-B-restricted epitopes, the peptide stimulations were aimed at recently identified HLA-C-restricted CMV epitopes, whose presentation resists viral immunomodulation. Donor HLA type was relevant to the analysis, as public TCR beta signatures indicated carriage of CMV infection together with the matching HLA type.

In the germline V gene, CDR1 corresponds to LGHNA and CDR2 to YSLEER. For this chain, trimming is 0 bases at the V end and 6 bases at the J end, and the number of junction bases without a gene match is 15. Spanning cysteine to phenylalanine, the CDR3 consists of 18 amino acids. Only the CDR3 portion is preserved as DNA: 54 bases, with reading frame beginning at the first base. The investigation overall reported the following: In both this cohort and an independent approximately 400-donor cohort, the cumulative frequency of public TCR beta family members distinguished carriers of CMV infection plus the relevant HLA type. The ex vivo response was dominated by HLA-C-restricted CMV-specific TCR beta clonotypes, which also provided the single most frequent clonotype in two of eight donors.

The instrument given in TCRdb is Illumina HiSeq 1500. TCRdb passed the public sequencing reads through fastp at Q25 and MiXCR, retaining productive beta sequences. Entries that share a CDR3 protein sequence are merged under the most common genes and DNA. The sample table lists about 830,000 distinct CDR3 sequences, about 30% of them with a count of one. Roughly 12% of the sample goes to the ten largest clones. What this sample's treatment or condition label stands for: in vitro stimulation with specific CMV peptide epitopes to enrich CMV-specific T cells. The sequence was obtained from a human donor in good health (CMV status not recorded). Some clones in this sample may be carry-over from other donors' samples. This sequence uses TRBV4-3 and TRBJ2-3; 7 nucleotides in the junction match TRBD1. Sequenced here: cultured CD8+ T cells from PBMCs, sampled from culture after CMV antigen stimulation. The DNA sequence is TGCGCCAGCAGCCAAGAACAAATCAAGGGGGCCGTCGTTGATACGCAGTATTTT. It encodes CASSQEQIKGAVVDTQYF.